This T cell receptor (beta chain) was recorded in a study of T-cell memory formation after mild COVID-19 (dated by TCRdb to about 2021). The study in broad terms: TCR sequence clusters from the two donors were found to be largely donor specific. Two young, previously healthy adult volunteers, one female and one male, were included in the cohort. Longitudinal TCRalpha and TCRbeta repertoire sequencing tracked T-cell clones expanding and contracting after mild COVID-19 in a couple of donors. Results and caveats for the whole study, not just this receptor: Contracting CD4+ clones appeared mostly in the CM and EM memory subsets, whereas CD8+ clones were enriched in EMRA. From day 15 to 85, contracting clones showed balanced CD4/CD8 phenotypes, whereas a second wave of clones that expanded from day 15 to 37 leaned towards CD4+. The second-wave clones that peaked on day 37 were not confirmed to be SARS-CoV-2 specific. The study covered only a couple of mild cases, and larger cohorts including severe cases with pre-infection samples were considered necessary. Some responding clones were detected in pre-infection memory, suggesting pre-existing cross-reactive memory T cells joined the SARS-CoV-2 response.

Ficoll-Paque density gradient centrifugation was the method used to isolate PBMCs. Sequenced using an Illumina NovaSeq 6000. TCRalpha and TCRbeta cDNA libraries were constructed by 5'RACE with constant-segment primers, with sample barcodes and unique molecular identifiers being introduced. Trizol reagent was used to extract RNA from every sample. Amplification of the libraries took two PCR steps, and the second step added a second sample barcode plus Illumina TruSeq adapters. Libraries were sequenced on an Illumina NovaSeq with 2 x 150 bp paired-end reads. On the study's bioinformatics: Demultiplexing of reads and collapsing into UMI-guided consensus sequences were performed with migec v1.2.7. With mixcr v2.1.11, UMI consensuses were aligned to TRA and TRB V and J templates and assembled into clonotypes. Expanded or contracted clonotypes were those called significant by both edgeR and NoisET, with noise models trained on biological replicates. For edgeR calls, the cutoffs were a false discovery rate-adjusted p below 0.01 and a log2 fold-change threshold of 1. PCA with hierarchical clustering of max-normalized trajectories of the 1000 most abundant clonotypes was used as exploratory dynamics analysis. Each responding clone was given a CD4 or CD8 phenotype based on the CD4+ and CD8+ repertoires, which had been sequenced separately. TCRdb reworked the public reads: Q25 trimming with fastp, MiXCR clone assembly, productive beta chains retained. Each entry merges the rows of one CDR3 protein and shows their most common DNA and genes. What appears here as the V and J calls and clone size reflects TCRdb's work, not the paper's. The sample table shows about 260,000 distinct CDR3 sequences, and 15% to 20% are seen once. The top ten constitute about a fifth of the sample.

The junction carries 13 bases between V and J, which are trimmed by 3 bases and 5 bases respectively. From the cysteine through the phenylalanine, the CDR3 covers 13 amino acids. This entry keeps only the CDR3 DNA: 39 bases, framed from base 1. The germline V gene (reference sequence) specifies DFQATT as CDR1 and SNEGSKA as CDR2. At least ten counts were recorded for this clonotype. Its antigen is still unknown. No much larger clonotype is one base removed from it; base qualities were not supplied. The rearranged chain carries TRBV20-1 and TRBJ1-1; TRBD1 is perhaps the D gene, given 5 matching bases. The material sequenced was PBMCs or a T cell subset sorted from them (not recorded which). This clonotype was sampled from a man younger than 35 who had mild COVID-19 (a few samples of this study predate the infection). The sample titles of this study are shuffled in the database, so cell type and time point are left out; the donor was told from shared clones. The CDR3 region reads CSASQGSATEAFF. The nucleotide sequence reads TGCAGTGCTAGCCAGGGTAGTGCGACTGAAGCTTTCTTT.